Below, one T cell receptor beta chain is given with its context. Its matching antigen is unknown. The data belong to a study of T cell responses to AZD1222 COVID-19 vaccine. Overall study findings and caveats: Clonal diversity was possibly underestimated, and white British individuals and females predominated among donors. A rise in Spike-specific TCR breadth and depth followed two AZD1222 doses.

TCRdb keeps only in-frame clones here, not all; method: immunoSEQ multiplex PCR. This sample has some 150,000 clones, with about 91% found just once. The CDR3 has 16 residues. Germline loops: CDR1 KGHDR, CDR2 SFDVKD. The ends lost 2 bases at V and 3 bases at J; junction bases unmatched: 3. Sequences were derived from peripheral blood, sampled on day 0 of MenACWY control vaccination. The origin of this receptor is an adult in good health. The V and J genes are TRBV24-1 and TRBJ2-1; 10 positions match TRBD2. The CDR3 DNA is TGTGCCACCAGTGATTCCCTAGCGGGAGACTACAATGAGCAGTTCTTC. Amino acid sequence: CATSDSLAGDYNEQFF.